This passage covers 32 T cell receptor beta chains from one sample sequenced in a study of blood T cell repertoires in COVID-19. Profiled with immunoSEQ multiplex PCR; TCRdb holds only in-frame clones, not every one. The repertoire holds 250,000 or so clones, with roughly 86% as singletons. The sequencing input was PBMCs or T cells enriched from blood (not recorded which). The receptors originated from a woman aged 18-29 years who had recovered from COVID-19.

The chain recombines TRBV28 with TRBJ1-5; 10 nucleotides match TRBD1. CDR3 size: 17 residues. Germline CDR1 MDHEN, CDR2 SYDVKM. Trimming cost V 4 bases and J 9 bases; bases outside gene matches: 15. Here the CDR3 DNA reads TGTGCCAGCAGTTCAGCATCCGGGACAGGGGCCCCGTCGCCCCAGCATTTT. This codes for CASSSASGTGAPSPQHF.

The chain combines TRBV9 with TRBJ2-1, with D possibly being TRBD2 (6 bases). CDR1 and CDR2 (germline): SGDLS, YYNGEE. The CDR3 runs to 15 residues. Deletions cut 0 bases from V and 5 bases from J, with 12 bases between. CDR3 region: CASSVDGGIHNEQFF. The CDR3 region has the DNA TGTGCCAGCAGCGTAGACGGGGGTATCCACAATGAGCAGTTCTTC. Supplemented by reference TRBV9 and TRBJ2-1, the full variable domain reads DSGVTQTPKHLITATGQRVTLRCSPRSGDLSVYWYQQSLDQGLQFLIQYYNGEERAKGNILERFSAQQFPDLHSELNLSSLELGDSALYFCASSVDGGIHNEQFFGPGTRLTVL.

This chain joins TRBV5-1 and TRBJ2-2; 8 nucleotides align to TRBD2. This CDR3 has 17 residues. Germline loops: CDR1 SGHRS, CDR2 YFSETQ. J lost 2 bases, V lost 0 bases, and 6 bases had no gene match. Here the CDR3 reads CASSLVGGRTNTGELFF. The CDR3 DNA is TGCGCCAGCAGCTTGGTTGGCGGGAGGACCAACACCGGGGAGCTGTTTTTT.

The chain is built from TRBV28 and TRBJ1-4; D uncertain. This CDR3 has 16 residues. The V and J ends lost 6 bases and 2 bases respectively, with 16 bases between them. CDR1 MDHEN and CDR2 SYDVKM come from the germline V gene. The CDR3 is CASSRLRSTTNEKLFF. In DNA form, the CDR3 reads TGTGCCAGCAGCCGCCTCCGGAGCACGACTAATGAAAAACTGTTTTTT.

V and J are TRBV5-4 and TRBJ1-2; 9 bases are a match to TRBD1. Trimming removed 3 bases from V and 8 bases from J; junction bases left unmatched: 8. Per the germline V gene, CDR1 is SGHNT and CDR2 is YYREEE (reference sequence). The CDR3 loop spans 14 amino acids. The CDR3 loop reads CASSSGDRAGGYTF. In nucleotides, the CDR3 is TGTGCCAGCAGCTCCGGGGACAGGGCCGGAGGCTACACCTTC.

Points on this clone: Compared with germline, one end of the junction differs, possibly owing to a read error. The chain employs TRBV18 and TRBJ2-1; TRBD1 is a possible D gene (6 bases). CDR1 and CDR2 (germline): KGHSH, LQKENI. The CDR3 is 16 residues long. CDR3 region: CASSPGGPSSYNKQFF. The CDR3 bases are TGTGCCAGCTCACCAGGGGGCCCCAGCTCCTACAATAAGCAGTTCTTC.

The chain has TRBV24-1 and TRBJ2-2, with D tentatively TRBD1 (5 bases). Germline CDR1 reads KGHDR; CDR2 reads SFDVKD. V was trimmed by 6 bases and J by 4 bases, leaving 8 bases between them. CDR3 size: 13 residues. CDR3 loop: CATSTRVTGELFF. CDR3 coding DNA: TGTGCCACCAGTACCAGGGTCACCGGGGAGCTGTTTTTT.

The rearrangement links TRBV7-9 to TRBJ1-2; unclear D gene. The length of the CDR3 is 16 residues. The V gene's germline CDR1 is SEHNR and CDR2 FQNEAQ (reference sequence). The germline V and J ends were trimmed by 1 base and 1 base, with 13 bases remaining between them. Written as DNA, the CDR3 is TGTGCCAGCAGCTTAGTAACGTCCAGGTTTAACTATGGCTACACCTTC. Translated: CASSLVTSRFNYGYTF.

The CDR3 DNA follows: TGCAGCGGGGACAGGGGGAGTGACACTGAAGCTTTCTTT. It encodes CSGDRGSDTEAFF. The rearrangement uses TRBV29-1 and TRBJ1-1, with TRBD1 matching over 11 bases. There are 13 residues in the CDR3. Germline V lookup: CDR1 SQVTM, CDR2 ANQGSEA. The V and J ends lost 7 bases and 3 bases, in that order; junction bases with no gene match: 4. Full variable domain (rest looked up from reference TRBV29-1 and TRBJ1-1): SAVISQKPSRDICQRGTSLTIQCQVDSQVTMMFWYRQQPGQSLTLIATANQGSEATYESGFVIDKFPISRPNLTFSTLTVSNMSPEDSSIYLCSGDRGSDTEAFFGQGTRLTVV.

The V gene is TRBV27, the J gene TRBJ1-1; D might be TRBD1 (6 bases). V dropped 2 bases and J dropped 5 bases, with 21 bases sitting between them. The length of the CDR3 is 17 residues. Per the germline V gene, CDR1 is MNHEY and CDR2 is SMNVEV (reference sequence). This chain's CDR3 is CASSLGGAGEKGTEAFF. In DNA form, the CDR3 reads TGTGCCAGCAGTTTAGGTGGGGCAGGGGAGAAGGGGACTGAAGCTTTCTTT.

The chain combines TRBV5-1 with TRBJ1-4; 7 bases map to TRBD1. V gave up 4 bases and J gave up 8 bases; unmatched junction bases: 11. This CDR3 is built from 15 residues. Germline V gene sequence: CDR1 SGHRS, CDR2 YFSETQ. In DNA, the CDR3 is TGCGCCAGCAGCCCCGACGGGGACAGTCAGGAAAAACTGTTTTTT. It encodes CASSPDGDSQEKLFF.

The rearrangement joins TRBV7-9 to TRBJ1-3; D is unclear. Between the trimmed V and J ends, which lost 1 base and 8 bases, there was a span of 15 bases. The CDR3 contains 15 residues. Germline V lookup: CDR1 SEHNR, CDR2 FQNEAQ (reference sequence). The CDR3 bases are TGTGCCAGCAGCTTAGACGTGGGCGCATACGACACCATATATTTT. Translating gives CASSLDVGAYDTIYF.

The chain joins TRBV7-2 to TRBJ1-6; a weak D match, TRBD1 (5 bases). Germline V CDR1 and CDR2: SGHTA, FQGNSA. The V end was cut by 0 bases, the J end by 10 bases, with 13 bases between. The CDR3 runs 15 residues. CDR3 nucleotides: TGTGCCAGCAGCTTAGCCGGGGGGTCCGGCTCACCCCTCCACTTT. The encoded protein is CASSLAGGSGSPLHF.

This sequence joins TRBV5-1 and TRBJ1-1; 8 bases match TRBD1. The V and J ends lost 4 bases and 0 bases, in that order; junction bases with no gene match: 8. CDR1 is SGHRS, CDR2 YFSETQ, per germline. This CDR3 comprises 16 residues. CDR3 coding DNA: TGCGCCAGCAGCCCGGACAGGGCTTCCCTGAACACTGAAGCTTTCTTT. It yields the protein CASSPDRASLNTEAFF.

In its sample, this clone was seen many times. V gene TRBV28 combines with J gene TRBJ2-3; unclear D gene. The V gene lost 3 bases and the J gene lost 3 bases, with 10 bases spanning the gap. CDR1 MDHEN and CDR2 SYDVKM come from the germline V gene. The CDR3 has 14 residues. This CDR3 is CASSFVAGTDTQYF. The DNA of the CDR3 is TGTGCCAGCAGTTTTGTGGCAGGAACAGATACGCAGTATTTT.

The rearrangement joins TRBV3-1 (or the pseudogene TRBV3-2) to TRBJ2-1, with 14 bases aligning to TRBD2. J lost 5 bases, V lost 3 bases, and 3 bases had no gene match. CDR3 length: 16 residues. Germline V CDR1 and CDR2: LGHDT, YNNKEL (reference sequence). In nucleotides, the CDR3 is TGTGCCAGCAGCCAGGGACTAGCGGGAGCCCACAATGAGCAGTTCTTC. This codes for CASSQGLAGAHNEQFF.

This chain connects TRBV7-8 to TRBJ1-1, with TRBD1 matching over 8 bases. V was clipped by 2 bases and J by 8 bases; unmatched bases: 4. CDR3 length: 13 residues. Germline values: CDR1 SGHVS, CDR2 FQNEAQ. CDR3: CASSLSRTGEAFF. The DNA for the CDR3 is TGTGCCAGCAGCTTAAGTAGGACAGGGGAAGCTTTCTTT.

The chain joins TRBV25-1 to TRBJ1-5; 8 bases fit TRBD1. CDR1 and CDR2 (germline): MGHDK, SYGVNS. The CDR3 sequence is 14 residues long. J gave up 7 bases and V 5 bases, and 7 bases lay outside the gene matches. CDR3 loop: CASSFAGGEQPQHF. Written as DNA, the CDR3 is TGTGCCAGCAGTTTTGCAGGGGGCGAGCAGCCCCAGCATTTT.

The chain has TRBV9 and TRBJ1-2; 7 positions agree with TRBD1. This CDR3 contains 14 residues. Unmatched junction bases numbered 4, after V lost 4 bases and J lost 1 base. CDR1 SGDLS and CDR2 YYNGEE come from the germline V gene. The CDR3, as DNA: TGTGCCAGCAGCTTTGGGACAGTTAACTATGGCTACACCTTC. It encodes CASSFGTVNYGYTF.

The gene calls are TRBV14 and TRBJ1-4; no clear D gene. In germline, CDR1 is SGHDN, CDR2 FVKESK. The CDR3 sequence is 12 residues long. V gave up 3 bases and J gave up 10 bases, with 9 bases separating them. The DNA of the CDR3 is TGTGCCAGCAGCCATTACAGTGGAAAACTGTTTTTT. Its translation is CASSHYSGKLFF.

This chain uses TRBV27 with TRBJ2-2, with 11 bases fitting TRBD2. Germline lookup yields CDR1 MNHEY and CDR2 SMNVEV (reference sequence). Germline trimming cut 6 bases from V and 2 bases from J; bases unmatched to any gene: 8. CDR3 length: 17 residues. CDR3 nucleotide sequence: TGTGCCAGCAGCCATCCGGGACTAGCGGTTAACACCGGGGAGCTGTTTTTT. Its translation is CASSHPGLAVNTGELFF.

The rearrangement uses TRBV7-6 and TRBJ2-3, with D perhaps TRBD2 (5 bases). The V gene's germline CDR1 is SGHVS and CDR2 FNYEAQ. Trimming took 1 base from V and 2 from J, leaving 10 bases between them. The CDR3 is 15 residues long. This chain's CDR3 is CASSLVGEITDTQYF. The CDR3 nucleotides read TGTGCCAGCAGCTTAGTCGGGGAGATCACAGATACGCAGTATTTT.

The V gene is TRBV10-3, the J gene TRBJ2-1; 9 bases match TRBD2. The CDR3 consists of 16 residues. V lost 6 bases to trimming and J lost 0 bases; unmatched junction nucleotides: 6. Germline V lookup: CDR1 ENHRY, CDR2 SYGVKD. CDR3: CAIRPTSGSSYNEQFF. Written as DNA, the CDR3 is TGTGCCATCAGACCGACTAGCGGAAGCTCCTACAATGAGCAGTTCTTC.

The chain has TRBV5-1 and TRBJ2-7, with TRBD2 as a possible D gene (5 bases). CDR3 length: 16 residues. Germline values: CDR1 SGHRS, CDR2 YFSETQ. V lost 2 bases and J 4 bases, leaving 19 bases between the germline ends. As DNA, the CDR3 is TGCGCCAGCAGCTTACTAGGTAGCTTCCCCGGATACGAGCAGTACTTC. It yields the protein CASSLLGSFPGYEQYF.

This chain connects TRBV12-3 or TRBV12-4 to TRBJ2-5; the match to TRBD2 covers 8 bases. This CDR3 is 13 amino acids long. Trimming removed 8 bases from V and 2 bases from J; junction bases left unmatched: 4. The CDR3 bases are TGTGCCAGCTCGGGAGGGACGCAAGAGACCCAGTACTTC. Protein product: CASSGGTQETQYF.

The gene calls are TRBV27 and TRBJ2-1; TRBD2 matches at 9 bases. The CDR3 is 14 residues long. CDR1 MNHEY and CDR2 SMNVEV come from the germline V gene (reference sequence). V was pared by 5 bases and J by 8 bases, with 7 bases of the junction left unmatched. The CDR3 sequence: CASSPFSGSYEQFF. The CDR3, as DNA: TGTGCCAGCAGTCCCTTTAGCGGGAGTTATGAGCAGTTCTTC.

The CDR3 DNA follows: TGCAGCGTGGACAGGGGGCGTTTTGGTGAGCAGTACTTC. Its translation: CSVDRGRFGEQYF. The genes are TRBV29-1 and TRBJ2-7, with 11 positions matching TRBD1. The CDR3 length is 13 residues. V trimming: 6 bases; J trimming: 7 bases; junction bases outside the gene matches: 8. From germline, CDR1 is SQVTM and CDR2 ANQGSEA.

The CDR3 reads CASSKVRSGQGRDEQYF. The CDR3 DNA reads as TGTGCCAGCAGCAAAGTACGCTCAGGACAGGGGCGGGACGAGCAGTACTTC. The chain recombines TRBV21-1 with TRBJ2-7; the D call TRBD1 from the table was never checked on the DNA. TRBV21-1 is labeled a pseudogene. The CDR3 has 17 residues.

This rearrangement joins TRBV23-1 to TRBJ2-7; 8 positions agree with TRBD2. TRBV23-1 is placed among ORFs of uncertain function. After removal of 1 base from V and 1 base from J, the junction contained 24 bases not matched to a gene. CDR3 length: 22 residues. The CDR3 bases are TGCGCCAGCAGTCAATTGGCTGACAATGAGGGACTAGGACCCCACTTTTCCTACGAGCAGTACTTC. Translated, it gives CASSQLADNEGLGPHFSYEQYF.

The CDR3 reads CASSFSSGRRNEQFF. The CDR3 nucleotides read TGTGCCAGTAGTTTCTCTAGCGGGAGGAGGAATGAGCAGTTCTTC. V and J are TRBV19 and TRBJ2-1, with 11 bases identical to TRBD2. CDR1 and CDR2 (germline): LNHDA, SQIVND (reference sequence). This CDR3 is built from 15 residues. Trimming took 5 bases from V and 7 from J; bases not matched to a gene: 7.

The CDR3 DNA reads TGTGCCAGCAGTTATACTAGCGGGACGAGCTCCTACGAGCAGTACTTC. Its translation: CASSYTSGTSSYEQYF. V is TRBV6-5 and J is TRBJ2-7; TRBD2 matches at 10 bases. Germline V gene data show CDR1 as MNHEY and CDR2 as SVGAGI. The CDR3 covers 16 residues. Germline trimming cut 3 bases from V and 0 bases from J; bases unmatched to any gene: 5.

This clone was counted once. The CDR3 sequence: CASSDQSGRDGDTQYF. CDR3 DNA: TGTGCCAGCAGTGACCAAAGCGGGAGGGACGGAGATACGCAGTATTTT. V usage is TRBV2 and J usage is TRBJ2-3; TRBD2 agrees at 10 bases. Per germline, CDR1 SNHLY and CDR2 FYNNEI. J gave up 5 bases and V 3 bases, and 8 bases lay outside the gene matches. The CDR3 is 16 amino acids.